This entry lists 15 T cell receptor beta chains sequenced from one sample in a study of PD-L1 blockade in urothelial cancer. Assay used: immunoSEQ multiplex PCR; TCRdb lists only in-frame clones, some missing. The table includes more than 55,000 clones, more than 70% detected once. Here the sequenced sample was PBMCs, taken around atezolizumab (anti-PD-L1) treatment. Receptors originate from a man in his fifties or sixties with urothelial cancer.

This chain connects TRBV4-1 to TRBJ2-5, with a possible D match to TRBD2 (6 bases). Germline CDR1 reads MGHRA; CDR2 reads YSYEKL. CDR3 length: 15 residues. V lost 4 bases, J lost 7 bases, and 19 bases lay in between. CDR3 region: CASSREMGGFGTQYF. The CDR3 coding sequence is TGCGCCAGCAGCCGGGAGATGGGAGGCTTCGGGACCCAGTACTTC.

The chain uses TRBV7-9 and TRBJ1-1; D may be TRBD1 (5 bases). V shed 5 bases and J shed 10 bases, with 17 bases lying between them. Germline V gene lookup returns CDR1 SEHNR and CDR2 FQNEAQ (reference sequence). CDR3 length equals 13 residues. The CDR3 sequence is CASSQGANLAAFF. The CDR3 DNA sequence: TGTGCCAGCAGCCAGGGTGCCAATCTTGCAGCTTTCTTT.

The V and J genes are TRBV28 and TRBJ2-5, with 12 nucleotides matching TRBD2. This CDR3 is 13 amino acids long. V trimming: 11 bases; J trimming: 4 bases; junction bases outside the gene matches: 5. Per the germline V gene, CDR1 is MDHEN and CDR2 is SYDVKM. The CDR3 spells CAAKTSGRETQYF. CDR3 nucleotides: TGTGCCGCTAAGACTAGCGGGAGAGAGACCCAGTACTTC.

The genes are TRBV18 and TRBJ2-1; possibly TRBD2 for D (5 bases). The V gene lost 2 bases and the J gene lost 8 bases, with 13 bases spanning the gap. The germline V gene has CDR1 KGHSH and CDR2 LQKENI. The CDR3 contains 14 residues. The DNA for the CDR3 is TGTGCCAGCTCACCAGGGTTCCCGCGGGATGAGCAGTTCTTC. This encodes CASSPGFPRDEQFF.

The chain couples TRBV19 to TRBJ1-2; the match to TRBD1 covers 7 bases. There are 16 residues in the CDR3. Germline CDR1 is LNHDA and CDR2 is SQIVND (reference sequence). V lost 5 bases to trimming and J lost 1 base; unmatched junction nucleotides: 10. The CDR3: CASSPPGQAHNYGYTF. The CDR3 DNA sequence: TGTGCCAGTAGTCCTCCAGGACAGGCTCATAACTATGGCTACACCTTC.

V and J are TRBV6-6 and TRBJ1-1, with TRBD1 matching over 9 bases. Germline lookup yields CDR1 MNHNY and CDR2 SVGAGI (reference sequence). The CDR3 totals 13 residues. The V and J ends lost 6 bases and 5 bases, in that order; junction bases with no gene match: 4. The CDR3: CASSQQGATEAFF. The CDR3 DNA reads TGTGCCAGCAGCCAACAGGGGGCAACTGAAGCTTTCTTT.

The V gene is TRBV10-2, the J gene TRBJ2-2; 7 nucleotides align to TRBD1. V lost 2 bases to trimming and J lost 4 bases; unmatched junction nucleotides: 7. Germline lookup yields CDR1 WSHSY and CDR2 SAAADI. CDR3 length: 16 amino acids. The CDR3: CASSEGTDSITGELFF. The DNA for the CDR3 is TGCGCCAGCAGTGAGGGGACAGACTCTATCACCGGGGAGCTGTTTTTT.

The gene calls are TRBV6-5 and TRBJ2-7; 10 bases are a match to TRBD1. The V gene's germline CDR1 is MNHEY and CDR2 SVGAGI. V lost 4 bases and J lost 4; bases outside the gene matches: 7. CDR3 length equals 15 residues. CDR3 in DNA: TGTGCCAGCAGTTCTACCGGGACAGGGGTGTACGAGCAGTACTTC. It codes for CASSSTGTGVYEQYF.

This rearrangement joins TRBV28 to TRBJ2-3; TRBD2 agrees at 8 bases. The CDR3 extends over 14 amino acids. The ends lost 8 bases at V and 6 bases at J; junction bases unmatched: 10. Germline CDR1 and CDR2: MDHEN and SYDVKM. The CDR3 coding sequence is TGTGCCAGCTCTTGGGCGGGAGGATCGGATACGCAGTATTTT. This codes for CASSWAGGSDTQYF.

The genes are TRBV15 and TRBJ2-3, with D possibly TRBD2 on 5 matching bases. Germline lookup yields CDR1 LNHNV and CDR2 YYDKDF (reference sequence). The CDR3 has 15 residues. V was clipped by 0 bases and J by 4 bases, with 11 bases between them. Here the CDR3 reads CATSRELGVPDTQYF. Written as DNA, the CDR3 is TGTGCCACCAGCAGAGAGCTCGGGGTCCCAGATACGCAGTATTTT. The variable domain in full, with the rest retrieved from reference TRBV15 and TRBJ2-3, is DAMVIQNPRYQVTQFGKPVTLSCSQTLNHNVMYWYQQKSSQAPKLLFHYYDKDFNNEADTPDNFQSRRPNTSFCFLDIRSPGLGDTAMYLCATSRELGVPDTQYFGPGTRLTVL.

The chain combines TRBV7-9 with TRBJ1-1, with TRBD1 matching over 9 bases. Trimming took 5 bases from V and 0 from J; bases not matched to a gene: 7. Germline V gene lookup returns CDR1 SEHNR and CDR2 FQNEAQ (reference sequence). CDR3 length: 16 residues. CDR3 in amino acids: CASSPGQGNMNTEAFF. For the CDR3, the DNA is TGTGCCAGCAGCCCTGGACAGGGGAACATGAACACTGAAGCTTTCTTT.

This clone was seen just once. Here the CDR3 reads CAWSRTSYSNQPQHF. Here the CDR3 DNA reads TGTGCCTGGAGTAGGACATCATATAGCAATCAGCCCCAGCATTTT. The chain has TRBV30 and TRBJ1-5; tentative D call: TRBD1 (5 bases). This CDR3 has 15 residues. The V gene lost 2 bases and the J gene lost 0 bases, with 11 bases spanning the gap. Germline CDR1 is GTSNPN and CDR2 is SVGIG (reference sequence).

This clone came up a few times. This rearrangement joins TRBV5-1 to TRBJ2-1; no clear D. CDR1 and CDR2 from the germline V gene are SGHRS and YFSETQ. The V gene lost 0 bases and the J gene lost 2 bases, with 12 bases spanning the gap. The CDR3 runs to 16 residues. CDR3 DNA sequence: TGCGCCAGCAGCTTGGGCCAGGCCAGTGCCTACAATGAGCAGTTCTTC. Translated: CASSLGQASAYNEQFF.

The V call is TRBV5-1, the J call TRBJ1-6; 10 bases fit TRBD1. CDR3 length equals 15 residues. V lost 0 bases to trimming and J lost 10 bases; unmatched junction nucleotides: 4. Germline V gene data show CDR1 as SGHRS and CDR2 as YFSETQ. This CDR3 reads CASSLGTGGSSPLHF. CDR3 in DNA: TGCGCCAGCAGCTTGGGGACAGGGGGTAGCTCACCCCTCCACTTT.

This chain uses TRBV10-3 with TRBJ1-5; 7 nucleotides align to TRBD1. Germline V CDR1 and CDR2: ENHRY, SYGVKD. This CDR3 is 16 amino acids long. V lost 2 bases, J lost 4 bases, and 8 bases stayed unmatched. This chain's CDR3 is CAISETSHRGNQPQHF. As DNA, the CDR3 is TGTGCCATCAGTGAGACGAGCCACAGGGGAAATCAGCCCCAGCATTTT.